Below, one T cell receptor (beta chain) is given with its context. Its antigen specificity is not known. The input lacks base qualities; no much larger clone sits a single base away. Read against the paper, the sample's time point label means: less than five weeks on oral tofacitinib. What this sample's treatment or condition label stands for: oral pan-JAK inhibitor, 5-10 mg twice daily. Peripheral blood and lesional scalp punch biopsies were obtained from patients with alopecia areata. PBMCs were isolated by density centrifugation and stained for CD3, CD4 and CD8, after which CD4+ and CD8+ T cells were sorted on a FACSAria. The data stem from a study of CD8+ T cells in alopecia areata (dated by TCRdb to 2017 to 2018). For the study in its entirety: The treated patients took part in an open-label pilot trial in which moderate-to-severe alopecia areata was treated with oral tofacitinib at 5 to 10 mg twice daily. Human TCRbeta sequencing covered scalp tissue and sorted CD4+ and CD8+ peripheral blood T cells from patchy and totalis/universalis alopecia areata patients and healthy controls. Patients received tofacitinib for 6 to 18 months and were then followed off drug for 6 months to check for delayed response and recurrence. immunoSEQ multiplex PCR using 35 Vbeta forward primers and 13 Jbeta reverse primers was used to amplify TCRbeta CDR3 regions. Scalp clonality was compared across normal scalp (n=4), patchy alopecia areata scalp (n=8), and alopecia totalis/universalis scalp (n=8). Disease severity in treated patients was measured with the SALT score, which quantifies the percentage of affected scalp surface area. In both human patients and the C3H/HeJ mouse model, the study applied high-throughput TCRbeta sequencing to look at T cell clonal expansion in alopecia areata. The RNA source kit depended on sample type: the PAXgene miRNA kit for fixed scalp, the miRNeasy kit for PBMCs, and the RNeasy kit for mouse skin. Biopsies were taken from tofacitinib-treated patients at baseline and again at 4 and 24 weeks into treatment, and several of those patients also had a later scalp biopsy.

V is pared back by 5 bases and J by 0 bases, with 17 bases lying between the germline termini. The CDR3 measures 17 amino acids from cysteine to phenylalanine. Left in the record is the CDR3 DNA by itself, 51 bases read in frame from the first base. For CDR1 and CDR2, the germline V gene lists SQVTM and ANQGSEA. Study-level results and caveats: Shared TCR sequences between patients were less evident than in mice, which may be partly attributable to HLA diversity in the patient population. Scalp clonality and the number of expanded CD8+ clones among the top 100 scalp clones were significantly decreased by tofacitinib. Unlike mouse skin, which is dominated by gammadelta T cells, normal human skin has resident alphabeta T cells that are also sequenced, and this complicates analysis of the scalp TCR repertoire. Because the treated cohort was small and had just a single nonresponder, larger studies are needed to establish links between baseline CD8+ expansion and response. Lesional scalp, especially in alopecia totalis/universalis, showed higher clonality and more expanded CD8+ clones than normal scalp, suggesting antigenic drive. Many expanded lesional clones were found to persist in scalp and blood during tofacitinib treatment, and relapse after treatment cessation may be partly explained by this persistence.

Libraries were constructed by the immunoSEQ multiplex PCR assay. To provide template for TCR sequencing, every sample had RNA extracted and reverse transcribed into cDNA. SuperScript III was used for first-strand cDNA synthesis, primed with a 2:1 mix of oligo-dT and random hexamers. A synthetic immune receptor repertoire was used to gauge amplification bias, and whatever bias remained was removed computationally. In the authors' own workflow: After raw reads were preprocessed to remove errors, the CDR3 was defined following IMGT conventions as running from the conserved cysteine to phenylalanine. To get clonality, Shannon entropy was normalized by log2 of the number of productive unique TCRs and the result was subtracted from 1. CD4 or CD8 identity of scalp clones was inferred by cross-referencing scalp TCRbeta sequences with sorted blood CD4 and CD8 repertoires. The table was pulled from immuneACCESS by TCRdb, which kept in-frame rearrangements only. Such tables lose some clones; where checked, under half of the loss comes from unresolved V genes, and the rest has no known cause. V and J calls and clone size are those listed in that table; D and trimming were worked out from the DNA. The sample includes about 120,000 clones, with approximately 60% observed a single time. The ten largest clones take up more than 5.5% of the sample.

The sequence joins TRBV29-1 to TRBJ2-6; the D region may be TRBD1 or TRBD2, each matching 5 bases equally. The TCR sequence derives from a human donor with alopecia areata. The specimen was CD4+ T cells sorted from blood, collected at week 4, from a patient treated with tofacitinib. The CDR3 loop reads CSVLNRDGDSGANVLTF. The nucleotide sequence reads TGCAGCGTTTTAAACCGGGACGGCGACTCTGGGGCCAACGTCCTGACTTTC.